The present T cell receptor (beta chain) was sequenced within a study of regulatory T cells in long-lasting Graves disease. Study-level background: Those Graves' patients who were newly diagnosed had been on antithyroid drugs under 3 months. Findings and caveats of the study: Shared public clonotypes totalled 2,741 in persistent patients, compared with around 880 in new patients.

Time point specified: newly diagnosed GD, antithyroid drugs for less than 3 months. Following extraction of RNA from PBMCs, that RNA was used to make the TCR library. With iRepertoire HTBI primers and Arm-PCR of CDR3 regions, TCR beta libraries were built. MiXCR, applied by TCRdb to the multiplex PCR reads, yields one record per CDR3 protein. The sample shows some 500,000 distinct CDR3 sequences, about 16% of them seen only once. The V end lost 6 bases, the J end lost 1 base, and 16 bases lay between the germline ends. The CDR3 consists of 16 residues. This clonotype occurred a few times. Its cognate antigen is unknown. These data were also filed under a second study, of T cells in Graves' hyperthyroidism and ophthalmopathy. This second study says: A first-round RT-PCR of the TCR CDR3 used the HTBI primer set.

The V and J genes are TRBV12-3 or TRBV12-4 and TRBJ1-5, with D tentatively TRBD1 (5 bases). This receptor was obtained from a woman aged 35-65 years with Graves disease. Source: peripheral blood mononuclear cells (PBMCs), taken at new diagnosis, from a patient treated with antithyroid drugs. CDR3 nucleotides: TGTGCCAGCAGCCGACGGGGGGAAAGAAGCAATCAGCCCCAGCATTTT. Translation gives CASSRRGERSNQPQHF.